This passage covers 30 T cell receptor beta chains from one sample sequenced in a study of CD8 T cells in ankylosing spondylitis. TCRdb re-derived calls from the 5' RACE reads in MiXCR, one entry per CDR3 protein. This sample has over 150,000 distinct CDR3 sequences, with 18% found just once. The specimen was blood, either unsorted or a sorted T cell fraction (not recorded which). These receptors were taken from a male donor under 30 with ankylosing spondylitis or in good health (not recorded which).

The table lists this clonotype with a few counts. The V gene is TRBV20-1, the J gene TRBJ2-5, with D tentatively TRBD2 (6 bases). There are 15 residues in the CDR3. Germline V gene data show CDR1 as DFQATT and CDR2 as SNEGSKA (reference sequence). The V gene lost 6 bases and the J gene lost 5 bases, with 22 bases spanning the gap. This chain's CDR3 is CSAESGGNIRETQYF. CDR3 nucleotide sequence: TGCAGTGCCGAAAGTGGGGGGAACATACGGGAGACCCAGTACTTC.

At least ten counts were recorded for this clonotype. The chain couples TRBV9 to TRBJ2-7; 7 bases are a match to TRBD1. The CDR3 length is 14 residues. Germline assignment: CDR1 SGDLS and CDR2 YYNGEE. After removal of 2 bases from V and 5 bases from J, the junction contained 7 bases not matched to a gene. The CDR3 bases are TGTGCCAGCAGCGTCCCCAGGGGGTTGAACGAGCAGTACTTC. This translates into CASSVPRGLNEQYF.

This clonotype has a count of ten or more. This rearrangement joins TRBV24-1 to TRBJ2-7, with TRBD1 as a possible D gene (5 bases). With 7 bases removed from V and 4 bases from J, the gap between germline ends came to 7 bases. Germline values: CDR1 KGHDR, CDR2 SFDVKD. This CDR3 spans 11 amino acids. The CDR3 loop is CATRTEYEQYF. In DNA, the CDR3 is TGTGCCACCAGGACAGAATACGAGCAGTACTTC.

This clonotype was seen repeatedly, ten times or more. V usage is TRBV24-1 and J usage is TRBJ2-1, with 10 nucleotides matching TRBD2. Looked up from germline, CDR1 is KGHDR and CDR2 is SFDVKD. V trimming: 3 bases; J trimming: 1 base; junction bases outside the gene matches: 5. CDR3 length: 17 residues. The CDR3 spells CATSDNSGRQSYNEQFF. The CDR3 bases are TGTGCCACCAGTGATAATAGCGGGAGGCAATCCTACAATGAGCAGTTCTTC.

This clonotype was seen at least ten times. The rearrangement joins TRBV27 to TRBJ2-1; a possible D gene is TRBD2 (6 bases). The CDR3 totals 13 residues. The V end lost 8 bases, the J end lost 7 bases, and 15 bases lay between the germline ends. Germline V gives CDR1 MNHEY, CDR2 SMNVEV (reference sequence). The DNA for the CDR3 is TGTGCCAGCGGACCCCATAGCGGAAATGAGCAGTTCTTC. Translated, it gives CASGPHSGNEQFF.

In this sample, this clonotype turned up many times. V is TRBV12-3 or TRBV12-4 and J is TRBJ2-2; maybe TRBD2 (6 bases). V lost 6 bases to trimming and J lost 3 bases, with 11 bases between them. This CDR3 contains 14 residues. The CDR3 region is CASSETGDTGELFF. CDR3 nucleotide sequence: TGTGCCAGCAGCGAGACGGGGGACACCGGGGAGCTGTTTTTT.

This clonotype was counted ten times or more. V gene TRBV7-8 combines with J gene TRBJ2-5; D is undetermined. V lost 5 bases and J 7 bases, leaving 8 bases between the germline ends. The CDR3 length is 11 residues. Germline CDR1 is SGHVS and CDR2 is FQNEAQ. In DNA, the CDR3 is TGTGCCAGCAGCCCGGATTGGACCCAGTACTTC. Its translation: CASSPDWTQYF.

This clonotype was recorded at least ten times. This sequence joins TRBV12-3 or TRBV12-4 and TRBJ1-3; 9 bases are shared with TRBD1. Trimming took 6 bases from V and 0 from J; bases not matched to a gene: 9. The CDR3 has 17 residues. The CDR3 loop is CASSPRQGGYSGNTIYF. The DNA of the CDR3 is TGTGCCAGCAGCCCAAGACAGGGGGGCTACTCTGGAAACACCATATATTTT.

This clonotype has only a few counts. The rearrangement links TRBV7-8 to TRBJ2-7, with D possibly TRBD1 on 6 matching bases. The length of the CDR3 is 16 residues. Germline V gene sequence: CDR1 SGHVS, CDR2 FQNEAQ. V shed 3 bases and J shed 0 bases, with 15 bases lying between them. The CDR3 here is CASSLGVSGHSYEQYF. In DNA form, the CDR3 reads TGTGCCAGCAGCTTGGGAGTATCGGGACACTCCTACGAGCAGTACTTC.

This clonotype was seen ten or more times. The chain employs TRBV27 and TRBJ2-3; no clear D gene. V lost 8 bases and J 1 base, leaving 7 bases between the germline ends. CDR3 length equals 12 residues. Germline V CDR1 and CDR2: MNHEY, SMNVEV (reference sequence). The CDR3 DNA reads as TGTGCCAGCCATGGGCGCACAGATACGCAGTATTTT. Amino acids: CASHGRTDTQYF.

A few counts support this clonotype. This rearrangement joins TRBV18 to TRBJ2-5, with a possible D match to TRBD2 (5 bases). CDR1 and CDR2 (germline): KGHSH, LQKENI. Trimming pared 3 bases from V and 4 bases from J, leaving 12 bases between. The CDR3 is 14 residues long. The CDR3, as DNA: TGTGCCAGCTCACCGGAGCGGTGGAGAGAGACCCAGTACTTC. It is translated as CASSPERWRETQYF.

This clonotype was seen many times. The CDR3 sequence is CASSFKEEGEKLFF. The CDR3 DNA is TGCGCCAGCAGCTTTAAGGAGGAGGGCGAAAAACTGTTTTTT. This chain connects TRBV5-1 to TRBJ1-4; D remains ambiguous. Germline assignment: CDR1 SGHRS and CDR2 YFSETQ. The CDR3 has 14 amino acids. V was pared by 2 bases and J by 8 bases, with 13 bases between.

This clonotype has ten or more counts. The rearrangement links TRBV12-3 or TRBV12-4 to TRBJ1-3, with D possibly being TRBD1 (5 bases). Trimming removed 5 bases from V and 7 bases from J, with 18 bases in between. CDR3 length: 15 amino acids. CDR3 nucleotide sequence: TGTGCCAGCAGTCCAAGTCTGGGACTAGTTAACACCATATATTTT. This translates into CASSPSLGLVNTIYF.

This clonotype has ten or more counts. The chain combines TRBV4-1 with TRBJ2-2; D is undetermined. Per the germline V gene, CDR1 is MGHRA and CDR2 is YSYEKL. The CDR3 extends over 12 amino acids. Trimming pared 0 bases from V and 6 bases from J, leaving 2 bases between. The CDR3 DNA follows: TGCGCCAGCAGCCAAGATCCCGGGGAGCTGTTTTTT. It translates to CASSQDPGELFF.

This clonotype has a count of ten or more. The CDR3 loop reads CASSGDSSYNEQFF. CDR3 bases: TGTGCCAGCTCAGGCGACAGCTCCTACAATGAGCAGTTCTTC. The chain joins TRBV18 to TRBJ2-1; tentative D call: TRBD1 (5 bases). V lost 5 bases and J 0 bases, leaving 8 bases between the germline ends. This CDR3 is built from 14 residues. Germline V gene lookup returns CDR1 KGHSH and CDR2 LQKENI.

This clonotype has at least ten counts. The CDR3 reads CASSYNSGANVLTF. The CDR3 nucleotides read TGTGCCAGCAGTTACAACTCTGGGGCCAACGTCCTGACTTTC. The gene calls are TRBV6-2 or TRBV6-3 and TRBJ2-6; D is unclear. Germline CDR1 reads MNHEY; CDR2 reads SVGEGT. V dropped 2 bases and J dropped 0 bases, with 2 bases sitting between them. The CDR3 runs 14 residues.

This clonotype was observed many times. This rearrangement joins TRBV11-2 to TRBJ1-2; tentatively, D is TRBD1 (6 bases). The germline gives CDR1 SGHAT, CDR2 FQNNGV. The CDR3 totals 13 residues. Trimming stripped 5 bases from V and 4 bases from J, with 11 bases between. CDR3 nucleotide sequence: TGTGCCAGCAGCCAGGGACAATCCTATGGCTACACCTTC. It translates to CASSQGQSYGYTF.

This clonotype was detected only a few times. V and J are TRBV6-4 and TRBJ2-1; 7 nucleotides match TRBD2. The V gene end was trimmed by 6 bases and the J gene end by 0 bases; junction bases not matched to a gene: 5. Germline CDR1 reads MRHNA; CDR2 reads SNTAGT. The length of the CDR3 is 15 residues. CDR3 nucleotide sequence: TGTGCCAGCAGCTCAGGGAGGGGCTCCTACAATGAGCAGTTCTTC. Protein: CASSSGRGSYNEQFF.

This clonotype was recorded at least ten times. The V call is TRBV6-5, the J call TRBJ2-1; D is ambiguous. CDR3 size: 14 residues. Trimming cost V 0 bases and J 8 bases, with 11 bases left between them. From germline, CDR1 is MNHEY and CDR2 SVGAGI. The CDR3 sequence: CASSYSFGWDEQFF. CDR3 in DNA: TGTGCCAGCAGTTACTCCTTCGGTTGGGATGAGCAGTTCTTC.

The gene calls are TRBV4-3 and TRBJ2-7; perhaps TRBD1 as D (6 bases). V was clipped by 0 bases and J by 6 bases, with 15 bases between them. The germline CDR1 and CDR2 sequences are LGHNA and YSLEER. The CDR3 runs 15 residues. This CDR3 is CASSQEAAGAGEQYF. DNA of the CDR3: TGCGCCAGCAGCCAAGAGGCGGCAGGGGCCGGCGAGCAGTACTTC.

V is TRBV20-1 and J is TRBJ2-5; perhaps TRBD2 as D (5 bases). Germline V gene sequence: CDR1 DFQATT, CDR2 SNEGSKA (reference sequence). This CDR3 region has 13 residues. Trimming cost V 3 bases and J 4 bases, with 12 bases left between them. This CDR3 reads CSASLGVGETQYF. The CDR3 region has the DNA TGCAGTGCTAGTCTGGGAGTCGGAGAGACCCAGTACTTC.

At least ten counts were recorded for this clonotype. The rearrangement links TRBV19 to TRBJ2-1; D is unclear. Trimming pared 3 bases from V and 10 bases from J, leaving 13 bases between. The CDR3 has 13 amino acids. Looked up from germline, CDR1 is LNHDA and CDR2 is SQIVND (reference sequence). CDR3 region: CASSIWVSEEQFF. CDR3 nucleotide sequence: TGTGCCAGTAGTATTTGGGTTTCGGAGGAGCAGTTCTTC.

This clonotype was seen at least ten times. The V and J genes are TRBV20-1 and TRBJ2-1; D might be TRBD2 (6 bases). The CDR3 consists of 14 residues. From germline, CDR1 is DFQATT and CDR2 SNEGSKA (reference sequence). V was shortened by 2 bases and J by 4 bases, with 12 bases between the two germline ends. As DNA, the CDR3 is TGCAGTGCTAGATCGGCGGGACCATACAATGAGCAGTTCTTC. The encoded protein is CSARSAGPYNEQFF.

CDR3 nucleotide sequence: TGCAGCGTTGACGGTATTTTCAGACAGAAGTACCAAGAGACCCAGTACTTC. Translated, it gives CSVDGIFRQKYQETQYF. This chain joins TRBV29-1 and TRBJ2-5, with D perhaps matching TRBD1 (5 bases). The germline gives CDR1 SQVTM, CDR2 ANQGSEA. V was clipped by 3 bases and J by 0 bases, with 20 bases between them. The CDR3 totals 17 residues.

The CDR3 coding sequence is TGTGCCAGCAGTCCAGTTCCACTAACCGAGGAATACGAGCAGTACTTC. As protein: CASSPVPLTEEYEQYF. The V and J genes are TRBV28 and TRBJ2-7; D call uncertain. V shed 5 bases and J shed 4 bases, with 21 bases lying between them. Germline lookup yields CDR1 MDHEN and CDR2 SYDVKM. The CDR3 runs 16 residues.

This clonotype has a count of ten or more. The chain links TRBV6-5 to TRBJ2-7; weak D call: TRBD2 (5 bases). V lost 5 bases and J 3 bases, leaving 14 bases between the germline ends. This CDR3 has 14 residues. From germline, CDR1 is MNHEY and CDR2 SVGAGI. The DNA for the CDR3 is TGTGCCAGCAGTGAGGGCGGGTTCAACTACGAGCAGTACTTC. Translating it yields CASSEGGFNYEQYF.

This clonotype showed up many times. The rearrangement links TRBV6-6 to TRBJ2-1; D is undetermined. This CDR3 spans 14 amino acids. Per germline, CDR1 MNHNY and CDR2 SVGAGI (reference sequence). V gave up 0 bases and J gave up 5 bases, with 8 bases separating them. CDR3 DNA: TGTGCCAGCAGTTACTCGGCCCGGGACAATGAGCAGTTCTTC. Translated, it gives CASSYSARDNEQFF.

This clonotype has a count of ten or more. This chain uses TRBV12-3 or TRBV12-4 with TRBJ2-2; D possibly uses TRBD1 or TRBD2 (5 bases each). Between the trimmed V and J ends, which lost 6 bases and 2 bases, there was a span of 16 bases. This CDR3 contains 16 residues. CDR3 nucleotide sequence: TGTGCCAGCAGGGACCGGGACGTCGGTAACACCGGGGAGCTGTTTTTT. Protein: CASRDRDVGNTGELFF.

This clonotype was detected many times. V is TRBV3-1 and J is TRBJ2-4, with D hard to call. The ends were cut back, 1 base at V and 0 bases at J, with 7 bases in the middle. The CDR3 loop spans 15 amino acids. Per germline, CDR1 LGHDT and CDR2 YNNKEL (reference sequence). The CDR3 sequence: CASSQVGLAKNIQYF. In DNA form, the CDR3 reads TGTGCCAGCAGCCAAGTTGGGCTAGCCAAAAACATTCAGTACTTC.

The table lists this clonotype with many counts. The gene calls are TRBV12-3 or TRBV12-4 and TRBJ2-1, with 11 bases that match TRBD2. V lost 10 bases, J lost 6 bases, and 14 bases stayed unmatched. The CDR3 contains 16 residues. The CDR3: CATHLPSGTSGNEQFF. Here the CDR3 DNA reads TGTGCCACCCACCTACCGTCCGGGACTAGCGGCAATGAGCAGTTCTTC.